Shown below are 13 T cell receptor beta chains from a single sample sequenced in a study of cytomegalovirus exposure and HLA in healthy donors. PCR involved 60 Vbeta and 13 Jbeta primers. The protocol was immunoSEQ multiplex PCR, while the TCRdb copy is restricted to in-frame clones and leaves out a portion. The table lists 45,000 to 60,000 clones, with 2.3% in the top ten. The sequenced sample was PBMCs. The receptors were sampled from a female donor in good health and CMV-seronegative.

CDR3 loop: CAISSYQETQYF. The CDR3 DNA is TGTGCCATCAGTAGCTACCAAGAGACCCAGTACTTC. V is TRBV10-3 and J is TRBJ2-5, with D unclear. Per germline, CDR1 ENHRY and CDR2 SYGVKD. V lost 5 bases to trimming and J lost 0 bases, with 4 bases between them. The CDR3 covers 12 residues.

This chain connects TRBV6-5 to TRBJ1-3, with D perhaps TRBD1 (5 bases). The CDR3 sequence is 14 residues long. V dropped 8 bases and J dropped 3 bases, with 14 bases sitting between them. Per germline, CDR1 MNHEY and CDR2 SVGAGI. This CDR3 reads CASAEGTYGNTIYF. CDR3 sequence (DNA): TGTGCCAGCGCCGAGGGGACTTATGGAAACACCATATATTTT.

This rearrangement joins TRBV5-6 to TRBJ1-1; tentatively, D is TRBD1 (5 bases). The ends were cut back, 0 bases at V and 2 bases at J, with 11 bases in the middle. The CDR3 totals 15 residues. Per the germline V gene, CDR1 is SGHDT and CDR2 is YYEEEE. The CDR3 protein is CASSLGQFRNTEAFF. Here the CDR3 DNA reads TGTGCCAGCAGCTTGGGACAGTTCCGCAACACTGAAGCTTTCTTT.

A remark on this clone: The junction shows a germline mismatch at one end, possibly a read error. The chain links TRBV2 to TRBJ2-1; 7 bases agree with TRBD2. The CDR3 runs to 15 residues. CDR1 is SNHLY, CDR2 FYNNEI, per germline. CDR3 residues: CASSGRESSDNEQFF. For the CDR3, the DNA is TGTGCCAGCAGTGGGCGGGAGAGCTCCGACAATGAGCAGTTCTTC. The full variable domain, in which reference TRBV2 and TRBJ2-1 provide the parts outside the CDR3, is EPEVTQTPSHQVTQMGQEVILRCVPISNHLYFYWYRQILGQKVEFLVSFYNNEISEKSEIFDDQFSVERPDGSNFTLKIRSTKLEDSAMYFCASSGRESSDNEQFFGPGTRLTVL.

The CDR3 region has the DNA TGTGCCAGCAGTTACTCGACCCCCGACACCGGGGGAGAGCAGTACTTC. Its protein product is CASSYSTPDTGGEQYF. The gene calls are TRBV6-5 and TRBJ2-7; a possible D gene is TRBD2 (6 bases). V was clipped by 0 bases and J by 7 bases, with 19 bases between them. The germline CDR1 and CDR2 sequences are MNHEY and SVGAGI. The length of the CDR3 is 16 residues.

This rearrangement joins TRBV29-1 to TRBJ1-1; 8 nucleotides match TRBD1. Germline V gene sequence: CDR1 SQVTM, CDR2 ANQGSEA. The CDR3 covers 13 residues. The V segment lost 6 bases and the J segment 3 bases; nucleotides outside the gene matches: 6. CDR3 region: CSVNQGADTEAFF. DNA of the CDR3: TGCAGCGTAAACCAGGGGGCGGACACTGAAGCTTTCTTT.

This chain uses TRBV28 with TRBJ2-7; maybe TRBD2 (7 bases). V was shortened by 5 bases and J by 2 bases, with 16 bases between the two germline ends. Germline loops: CDR1 MDHEN, CDR2 SYDVKM. This CDR3 is 15 amino acids long. The CDR3 loop is CASSRGGAGPYEQYF. CDR3 nucleotides: TGTGCCAGCAGTCGAGGGGGGGCGGGCCCCTACGAGCAGTACTTC.

This chain links TRBV7-8 with TRBJ1-6, with TRBD1 matching 9 bases. The CDR3 totals 16 residues. Germline CDR1 SGHVS, CDR2 FQNEAQ. With 5 bases clipped from V and 4 bases from J, the junction kept 6 bases outside the gene matches. CDR3 loop: CASSLTTGGYNSPLHF. The CDR3 DNA reads TGTGCCAGCAGCCTGACGACAGGGGGATATAATTCACCCCTCCACTTT.

The chain carries TRBV7-9 and TRBJ1-2; unclear D gene. V lost 1 base to trimming and J lost 4 bases, with 10 bases between them. The CDR3 is 14 amino acids. Germline CDR1 is SEHNR and CDR2 is FQNEAQ (reference sequence). CDR3: CASSLDSGIYGYTF. The CDR3, as DNA: TGTGCCAGCAGCTTAGATTCGGGAATCTATGGCTACACCTTC.

The V call is TRBV6-1, the J call TRBJ2-7; TRBD1 matches at 7 bases. The CDR3 covers 14 residues. Trimming took 6 bases from V and 3 from J; bases not matched to a gene: 8. CDR1 is MNHNS and CDR2 is SASEGT in the germline V gene. The CDR3 is CASRLPGQRYEQYF. CDR3 sequence (DNA): TGTGCCAGCAGACTCCCGGGACAGCGCTACGAGCAGTACTTC.

The V and J genes are TRBV30 and TRBJ2-5; D not resolved. The V gene lost 0 bases and the J gene lost 3 bases, with 8 bases spanning the gap. This CDR3 is 13 amino acids long. Germline V lookup: CDR1 GTSNPN, CDR2 SVGIG (reference sequence). This CDR3 reads CAWSVGSEETQYF. The CDR3 region has the DNA TGTGCCTGGAGTGTGGGCAGTGAAGAGACCCAGTACTTC.

The CDR3, as DNA: TGTGCCAGCACCGCGCGGACAGGGGGCAGTCAGCCCCAGCATTTT. Translated, it gives CASTARTGGSQPQHF. The rearrangement uses TRBV2 and TRBJ1-5; 11 nucleotides match TRBD1. This CDR3 region has 15 residues. With 7 bases clipped from V and 6 bases from J, the junction kept 8 bases outside the gene matches. Germline V gene sequence: CDR1 SNHLY, CDR2 FYNNEI. Full variable domain (remainder filled in from reference TRBV2 and TRBJ1-5): EPEVTQTPSHQVTQMGQEVILRCVPISNHLYFYWYRQILGQKVEFLVSFYNNEISEKSEIFDDQFSVERPDGSNFTLKIRSTKLEDSAMYFCASTARTGGSQPQHFGDGTRLSIL.

The chain has TRBV18 and TRBJ1-5, with D perhaps matching TRBD1 (5 bases). From germline, CDR1 is KGHSH and CDR2 LQKENI. The CDR3 extends over 13 amino acids. V gave up 6 bases and J gave up 12 bases, with 18 bases separating them. This chain's CDR3 is CASSRDFDELQHF. The CDR3 nucleotides are TGTGCCAGCTCTCGGGACTTTGATGAGCTCCAGCATTTT.